These T cell receptor beta chains were read from a single sample in a study of T cell repertoires in cytomegalovirus infection. For these receptors, no antigen is known. TCRdb recomputed calls from the reads with MiXCR, one row per CDR3 protein. The repertoire has hundreds of thousands of distinct CDR3 sequences, 30% to 35% of them found once; the top ten carry approximately 18%. Source: cultured PBMCs, taken from culture after CMV antigen stimulation. These receptors originate from a human donor in good health (CMV status not recorded). Some clones in this sample may be carry-over from other donors' samples. The CDR3 runs from the conserved cysteine through the conserved F or W. A D gene is named only where the DNA matches it firmly. Clone sizes are given selectively: once, few, many, or a class where the clone is expanded.

d_gene	v_gene	j_gene	abundance	CDR3aa	CDR3nt
TRBD1	TRBV24-1	TRBJ2-1	few	CATSDFGTGNEQFF	TGTGCCACCAGTGATTTTGGGACAGGCAATGAGCAGTTCTTC
NA	TRBV7-9	TRBJ2-4	NA	CASSPGVSAKNIQYF	TGTGCCAGCAGTCCAGGGGTGTCAGCCAAAAACATTCAGTACTTC
TRBD1	TRBV7-6	TRBJ2-1	NA	CASSLGVRPGGGDEQFF	TGTGCCAGCAGCTTAGGGGTGAGGCCAGGGGGCGGCGATGAGCAGTTCTTC
TRBD1	TRBV7-2	TRBJ2-1	NA	CASSPTRGIRSYNEQFF	TGTGCCAGCAGCCCGACCAGGGGGATCCGATCGTACAATGAGCAGTTCTTC
TRBD2	TRBV6-1	TRBJ2-3	NA	CASRGTSGRADTQYF	TGTGCCAGCAGGGGGACTAGCGGGAGGGCAGATACGCAGTATTTT
NA	TRBV7-2	TRBJ2-1	many	CASSLVGGASGNEQFF	TGTGCCAGCAGCTTAGTGGGGGGGGCTAGCGGAAATGAGCAGTTCTTC
TRBD1	TRBV7-9	TRBJ1-2	few	CASSPSPDRDNGYTF	TGTGCCAGCAGCCCTAGTCCCGACAGGGATAATGGCTACACCTTC
TRBD2	TRBV28	TRBJ2-7	few	CASLGLAVGEQYF	TGTGCCAGCCTGGGGCTAGCGGTGGGCGAGCAGTACTTC
TRBD1	TRBV6-1	TRBJ2-7	NA	CASSDGQVGLYEQYF	TGTGCCAGCAGTGACGGACAGGTAGGGCTGTACGAGCAGTACTTC
NA	TRBV19	TRBJ2-2	few	CASRASATNTGELFF	TGTGCCAGTAGGGCTAGCGCGACGAACACCGGGGAGCTGTTTTTT
NA	TRBV19	TRBJ2-3	NA	CASSTPGEDTQYF	TGTGCCAGTAGTACCCCGGGGGAAGATACGCAGTATTTT
TRBD2	TRBV5-4	TRBJ2-3	NA	CASSFPGAGDTDTQYF	TGTGCCAGCAGCTTCCCGGGAGCGGGGGACACAGATACGCAGTATTTT
NA	TRBV5-1	TRBJ2-2	NA	CASSLVGGSDTGELFF	TGCGCCAGCAGCTTGGTTGGGGGATCGGACACCGGGGAGCTGTTTTTT
NA	TRBV7-2	TRBJ1-5	many	CASSFPDTTSQHF	TGTGCCAGCAGCTTCCCGGATACGACGTCCCAGCATTTT
NA	TRBV6-5	TRBJ1-1	few	CASSYSFTWEGANTEAFF	TGTGCCAGCAGTTACTCTTTTACGTGGGAGGGTGCGAACACTGAAGCTTTCTTT
NA	TRBV7-2	TRBJ1-2	many	CASSPRTRGHGYTF	TGTGCCAGCAGCCCTCGGACCAGAGGGCATGGCTACACCTTC
TRBD2	TRBV25-1	TRBJ2-1	NA	CASSEYGGAYNEQFF	TGTGCCAGCAGTGAATACGGGGGGGCGTACAATGAGCAGTTCTTC
NA	TRBV20-1	TRBJ2-1	NA	CSPRSGGNEQFF	TGCAGTCCCCGATCCGGGGGAAATGAGCAGTTCTTC
NA	TRBV6-6	TRBJ1-2	NA	CASRAGDLNYGYTF	TGTGCCAGCAGGGCCGGGGACCTAAACTATGGCTACACCTTC
NA	TRBV6-1	TRBJ2-3	NA	CASSEPGAMISDTQYF	TGTGCCAGCAGTGAACCGGGGGCCATGATCTCAGATACGCAGTATTTT
NA	TRBV15	TRBJ2-3	NA	CATSRDLRADTQYF	TGTGCCACCAGCAGAGATTTGAGGGCAGATACGCAGTATTTT
NA	TRBV7-8	TRBJ1-2	many	CASSDTNYGYTF	TGTGCCAGCAGCGACACTAACTATGGCTACACCTTC
TRBD1	TRBV7-6	TRBJ1-4	NA	CASSLGQGLNEKLFF	TGTGCCAGCAGCTTAGGACAGGGCCTGAATGAAAAACTGTTTTTT
NA	TRBV23-1	TRBJ1-5	NA	CASSQSVKGVDQPQHF	TGCGCCAGCAGTCAATCTGTAAAGGGTGTTGATCAGCCCCAGCATTTT
TRBD1	TRBV12-3/TRBV12-4	TRBJ1-2	once	CANKRDSDHGYTF	TGTGCCAACAAAAGGGACAGCGATCATGGCTACACCTTC
NA	TRBV11-2	TRBJ2-3	NA	CASSLLARTSTDTQYF	TGTGCCAGCAGCTTACTAGCGAGGACCAGCACAGATACGCAGTATTTT
NA	TRBV12-5	TRBJ2-7	few	CASGLVLGQGTTYEQYF	TGTGCTAGTGGTTTGGTACTAGGGCAGGGGACCACCTACGAGCAGTACTTC
NA	TRBV6-6	TRBJ1-5	NA	CASSINRFEGNQPQHF	TGTGCCAGCAGTATCAACAGGTTCGAGGGCAATCAGCCCCAGCATTTT
TRBD1	TRBV6-2/TRBV6-3	TRBJ2-7	once	CAITGDSYEQYF	TGTGCGATAACAGGGGATTCCTACGAGCAGTACTTC
TRBD1	TRBV7-2	TRBJ2-1	many	CATLRDRGRDEQFF	TGTGCCACCCTCCGGGACAGGGGGCGCGATGAGCAGTTCTTC
NA	TRBV10-3	TRBJ2-2	NA	CAISSGVENTGELFF	TGTGCCATCAGCTCGGGAGTGGAGAACACCGGGGAGCTGTTTTTT
NA	TRBV3-1	TRBJ1-1	few	CASSQVGVNTEAFF	TGTGCCAGCAGCCAAGTCGGAGTGAACACTGAAGCTTTCTTT
TRBD2	TRBV27	TRBJ2-1	NA	CASSYRGSFPGEQFF	TGTGCCAGCAGTTATCGCGGGAGTTTCCCCGGTGAGCAGTTCTTC
TRBD2	TRBV4-2	TRBJ2-2	many	CASSQDPGLAGTGELFF	TGTGCCAGCAGCCAAGATCCCGGACTAGCGGGAACCGGGGAGCTGTTTTTT
NA	TRBV5-4	TRBJ2-5	few	CASSFWSGETQYF	TGTGCCAGCAGCTTCTGGAGTGGAGAGACCCAGTACTTC
TRBD1	TRBV5-4	TRBJ2-1	NA	CASSSKGGDRGTNEQFF	TGTGCCAGCAGCTCGAAGGGCGGGGACAGGGGGACCAATGAGCAGTTCTTC
NA	TRBV20-1	TRBJ2-3	NA	CSAREVPASGTQYF	TGCAGTGCTAGAGAAGTCCCGGCGTCGGGTACGCAGTATTTT
NA	TRBV15	TRBJ1-5	NA	CATSTKAHWGQPQHF	TGTGCCACCAGCACTAAGGCCCATTGGGGTCAGCCCCAGCATTTT
NA	TRBV29-1	TRBJ2-5	NA	CSVKWTVYETQYF	TGCAGCGTTAAGTGGACAGTCTACGAGACCCAGTACTTC
NA	TRBV5-4	TRBJ1-1	NA	CASSQEVQGGDQMNTEAFF	TGTGCCAGCAGCCAGGAGGTACAGGGAGGGGATCAAATGAACACTGAAGCTTTCTTT
NA	TRBV6-1	TRBJ2-6	NA	CASSEFHGGANVLTF	TGTGCCAGCAGTGAGTTTCACGGTGGGGCCAACGTCCTGACTTTC
TRBD1	TRBV20-1	TRBJ1-5	NA	CSARGTGGPFSNQPQHF	TGCAGTGCTAGGGGGACAGGGGGTCCTTTTAGCAATCAGCCCCAGCATTTT
NA	TRBV20-1	TRBJ2-5	NA	CSVSSGGGREETQYF	TGCAGTGTCTCTTCAGGTGGGGGGCGGGAGGAGACCCAGTACTTC
TRBD1	TRBV6-2/TRBV6-3	TRBJ2-1	few	CASSPRDRREQFF	TGTGCCAGCAGTCCTCGGGACAGACGTGAGCAGTTCTTC
NA	TRBV4-3	TRBJ2-7	few	CASSQDASWFYEQYF	TGCGCCAGCAGCCAAGACGCATCTTGGTTCTACGAGCAGTACTTC
TRBD2	TRBV7-2	TRBJ2-6	many	CASSPGTSGRVLTF	TGTGCCAGCAGCCCAGGGACTAGCGGGCGTGTCCTGACTTTC
TRBD1	TRBV20-1	TRBJ1-2	NA	CSADPGQGARSYGYTF	TGCAGTGCAGACCCGGGACAGGGGGCGAGAAGTTATGGCTACACCTTC